This T cell receptor beta chain was identified in a study of human T cells and chemical hapten exposure. As for the study in general: Across its roughly 24 weeks, the study gave patients weekly diphenylcyclopropenone doses to the scalp. The study traced per-sample TCR yield variation mainly to small differences in pooled library volumes.

Time point denoted: patch test 1, 2 weeks after DPC sensitization. Treatment specified: therapeutic diphenylcyclopropenone sensitization with weekly scalp DPC. Total RNA was extracted from unfractionated whole blood. This clonotype showed up just a few times. Trimming shortened V by 10 bases and J by 8 bases, and 15 bases separated the two germline ends. The CDR3 extends over 12 amino acids. Source study methods: Sample TCR totals centred on a median of about 100,000, ranging about 20,000 to 700,000. TCRdb redid the calling of the RACE reads with MiXCR, one entry per CDR3 protein. In this record, the V and J calls reflect TCRdb's handling and not the investigators' own analysis. The sample shows some 53,000 distinct CDR3 sequences, approximately 11% of them seen only once.

This rearrangement joins TRBV23-1 to TRBJ2-4; no definite D call. TRBV23-1 has ORF status, its function being uncertain. The receptor comes from a woman in her 40s with alopecia areata. Some clones in this sample may be carry-over from other donors' samples. Sequenced material: whole blood, taken in connection with sensitization to the hapten diphenylcyclopropenone (DPC). The CDR3 protein is CATPGASDIQYF. The DNA of the CDR3 is TGCGCCACCCCGGGCGCGTCGGACATTCAGTACTTC.